The rows below give T cell receptor beta chains drawn from one sample of a study of CD8 T cells in Susac syndrome. TCRdb called the immunoSEQ multiplex PCR reads again in MiXCR, with one record for every CDR3 protein. The sample shows more than 100,000 distinct CDR3 sequences, 90% to 95% of them seen only once. Sequences were obtained from CD8+ T cells from PBMCs. The receptors were gathered from a human donor with Susac syndrome. The CDR3 runs from the conserved cysteine through the conserved F or W. The D gene is left open where the match is weak. Clone size is not always given. Where it is, it says once, few, many or a class for expanded clones.

d_call j_call clone_size v_call cdr3_aa cdr3_nt
. TRBJ2-3 . TRBV6-5 CASSDSGSDTQYF TGTGCCAGCAGTGATAGTGGCTCGGATACGCAGTATTTT
. TRBJ2-7 . TRBV30 CAWSLVWGYEQYF TGTGCCTGGAGTCTGGTCTGGGGTTACGAGCAGTACTTC
. TRBJ2-7 . TRBV3-1 CASSPSPGSYEQYF TGTGCCAGCAGCCCAAGTCCAGGGTCCTACGAGCAGTACTTC
TRBD2 TRBJ2-1 . TRBV7-9 CASGGVGLALNEQFF TGTGCCAGCGGAGGAGTAGGACTAGCACTTAATGAGCAGTTCTTC
TRBD2 TRBJ2-3 . TRBV29-1 CSVVPGGGDTQYF TGCAGCGTTGTTCCCGGGGGGGGAGATACGCAGTATTTT
TRBD1 TRBJ1-5 . TRBV12-5 CASVLTGGDSNQPQHF TGTGCTAGTGTCCTCACAGGGGGGGATAGCAATCAGCCCCAGCATTTT
. TRBJ2-3 . TRBV29-1 CSVRWDTQYF TGCAGCGTTCGCTGGGATACGCAGTATTTT
TRBD2 TRBJ2-1 . TRBV29-1 CSVRGLAGGNNEQFF TGCAGCGTCCGCGGACTAGCGGGGGGGAACAATGAGCAGTTCTTC
TRBD1 TRBJ2-3 . TRBV11-3 CASSLGRQGPITDTQYF TGTGCCAGCAGCTTAGGCCGACAGGGACCCATTACAGATACGCAGTATTTT
. TRBJ2-3 . TRBV9 CASSVTGADTQYF TGTGCCAGCAGCGTCACGGGGGCAGATACGCAGTATTTT
. TRBJ2-3 . TRBV16 CASSRTRGGTDTQYF TGTGCCAGCAGCCGAACCAGAGGGGGCACAGATACGCAGTATTTT
. TRBJ2-7 . TRBV12-3/TRBV12-4 CASSLAGSAYEQYF TGTGCCAGCAGTTTGGCAGGGTCCGCCTACGAGCAGTACTTC
. TRBJ2-7 . TRBV18 CASSPPTETYEQYF TGTGCCAGCTCACCACCGACTGAGACCTACGAGCAGTACTTC
. TRBJ2-7 . TRBV6-5 CASSYGGQIPYEQYF TGTGCCAGCAGTTACGGGGGGCAGATCCCATACGAGCAGTACTTC
. TRBJ2-1 . TRBV6-2/TRBV6-3 CASTPKRGQIYNEQFF TGTGCCAGCACCCCCAAACGGGGGCAGATTTACAATGAGCAGTTCTTC
TRBD1 TRBJ1-1 . TRBV5-6 CASSFGQGTIEAFF TGTGCCAGCAGCTTCGGACAGGGGACTATTGAAGCTTTCTTT
TRBD1 TRBJ1-1 . TRBV4-3 CASSQDRGEGTEAFF TGCGCCAGCAGCCAAGACAGGGGGGAGGGCACTGAAGCTTTCTTT
TRBD1 TRBJ1-2 . TRBV20-1 CSAAGGGYGYTF TGCAGTGCGGCAGGGGGGGGCTATGGCTACACCTTC
. TRBJ1-1 . TRBV20-1 CSASRRAFAEAFF TGCAGTGCTAGTCGCAGGGCTTTCGCTGAAGCTTTCTTT
. TRBJ2-5 . TRBV3-1 CASKAPTGTQYF TGTGCCAGCAAAGCCCCCACGGGGACCCAGTACTTC
TRBD1 TRBJ2-5 . TRBV29-1 CSARTGQETQYF TGCAGCGCCCGGACAGGGCAAGAGACCCAGTACTTC
. TRBJ2-2 once TRBV7-9 CASRARVVNTGELFF TGTGCCAGCAGAGCCAGGGTAGTGAACACCGGGGAGCTGTTTTTT
. TRBJ2-1 . TRBV5-6 CASSLESPNEQFF TGTGCCAGCAGCTTGGAAAGCCCGAATGAGCAGTTCTTC
. TRBJ2-7 . TRBV12-3/TRBV12-4 CASSFVTEQYF TGTGCCAGCAGTTTTGTGACCGAGCAGTACTTC
TRBD2 TRBJ2-7 . TRBV2 CASSEGLAESYEQYF TGTGCCAGCAGTGAGGGACTAGCGGAGTCCTACGAGCAGTACTTC
. TRBJ2-7 . TRBV29-1 CSVAQGGDEQYF TGCAGCGTTGCTCAGGGGGGCGACGAGCAGTACTTC
. TRBJ1-1 . TRBV4-1 CASSQVVATEAFF TGCGCCAGCAGCCAAGTGGTGGCCACTGAAGCTTTCTTT
. TRBJ1-2 . TRBV29-1 CSVGEGEGGYTF TGCAGCGTTGGGGAAGGAGAGGGTGGCTACACCTTC
TRBD2 TRBJ2-7 . TRBV5-4 CASSLSGVSSYEQYF TGTGCCAGCAGCCTTAGCGGGGTTAGCTCCTACGAGCAGTACTTC
. TRBJ1-2 . TRBV9 CASSPSGNYGYTF TGTGCCAGCAGTCCATCCGGGAACTATGGCTACACCTTC
. TRBJ1-2 . TRBV11-2 CASSLYTGGGYTF TGTGCCAGCAGCTTATATACAGGTGGAGGCTACACCTTC
. TRBJ2-2 few TRBV11-2 CASSLENTGELFF TGTGCCAGCAGCTTAGAGAACACCGGGGAGCTGTTTTTT
. TRBJ1-1 . TRBV6-5 CASSYSEGVEAFF TGTGCCAGCAGTTACTCTGAGGGGGTTGAAGCTTTCTTT
. TRBJ2-7 . TRBV14 CASSQEGNVREQYF TGTGCCAGCAGCCAAGAAGGTAATGTTCGGGAGCAGTACTTC
. TRBJ2-4 . TRBV23-1 CASRRGIQYF TGCGCCAGCAGACGGGGCATTCAGTACTTC
. TRBJ2-7 few TRBV7-2 CASRSRGGSYEQYF TGTGCCAGCAGATCCCGTGGGGGATCCTACGAGCAGTACTTC
TRBD1 TRBJ1-1 . TRBV2 CASSHPGQVQSYTEAFF TGTGCCAGCAGTCACCCGGGACAGGTACAATCATACACTGAAGCTTTCTTT
TRBD2 TRBJ2-3 . TRBV11-2 CASSLAGGGADTQYF TGTGCCAGCAGCTTAGCGGGGGGTGGTGCAGATACGCAGTATTTT
TRBD1 TRBJ1-2 . TRBV29-1 CSVEVARGFDGYTF TGCAGCGTTGAAGTAGCCAGGGGGTTTGATGGCTACACCTTC
TRBD2 TRBJ2-7 . TRBV13 CASSLGLDREQYF TGTGCCAGCAGCTTGGGACTAGATCGCGAGCAGTACTTC
. TRBJ2-3 . TRBV20-1 CSAGPINSDTQYF TGCAGTGCCGGACCGATAAACTCAGATACGCAGTATTTT
TRBD1 TRBJ2-3 . TRBV13 CASSSGTGGTDTQYF TGTGCCAGCAGCTCGGGGACAGGGGGCACAGATACGCAGTATTTT
. TRBJ2-2 . TRBV29-1 CSVEGRNTGELFF TGCAGCGTCGAGGGGAGAAACACCGGGGAGCTGTTTTTT
TRBD2 TRBJ2-7 . TRBV29-1 CSVVGDYYEQYF TGCAGCGTTGTGGGGGACTACTACGAGCAGTACTTC
. TRBJ1-5 . TRBV19 CASNPTVNSNQPQHF TGTGCCAGTAATCCCACAGTGAATAGCAATCAGCCCCAGCATTTT
. TRBJ1-2 . TRBV24-1 CATSDSGYGYTF TGTGCCACCAGTGACTCAGGGTATGGCTACACCTTC